These 8 T cell receptor beta chains came from one sample sequenced in a study of blood T cell repertoires in COVID-19 (dated by TCRdb to the early 2020s). Libraries came from the immunoSEQ multiplex PCR assay. This is the immuneACCESS table as TCRdb keeps it, with only in-frame sequences that have V and J called. A part of the clones is gone; compared with another copy, unresolved V genes explain less than half, and the rest is unexplained. The table for this sample lists 200,000 to 300,000 clones; around 84% of them were counted only once. 4% to 5% of the sample comes from the top ten. What was sequenced was peripheral blood. The receptors originated from a man aged 60 to 75 with acute or convalescent COVID-19.

The V gene is TRBV19, the J gene TRBJ2-7, with TRBD2 as a possible D gene (6 bases). CDR1 is LNHDA, CDR2 SQIVND, per germline (reference sequence). V lost 5 bases and J lost 0, with 20 bases in between. There are 17 residues in the CDR3. CDR3: CASSPRTGGTGSYEQYF. The CDR3 DNA reads as TGTGCCAGTAGTCCCCGGACGGGCGGGACGGGCTCCTACGAGCAGTACTTC.

The J gene is TRBJ1-6, the V gene TRBV7-2; 7 positions match TRBD1. The trim removed 5 bases at V and 9 bases at J, leaving 7 bases unmatched. The germline gives CDR1 SGHTA, CDR2 FQGNSA. The CDR3 loop spans 14 amino acids. The CDR3 DNA reads as TGTGCCAGCAGCGGAACAGCAGGGGGTTCACCCCTCCACTTT. Amino acids: CASSGTAGGSPLHF.

This sequence joins TRBV6-6 and TRBJ2-7, with D unresolved. Trimming cost V 0 bases and J 4 bases, with 7 bases left between them. The germline gives CDR1 MNHNY, CDR2 SVGAGI (reference sequence). The CDR3 spans 13 residues. CDR3 coding DNA: TGTGCCAGCAGTTACTCGCAGGATTACGAGCAGTACTTC. Protein: CASSYSQDYEQYF.

This chain uses TRBV9 with TRBJ1-1; the D is unclear. V lost 0 bases, J lost 0 bases, and 9 bases lay in between. The CDR3 consists of 15 residues. The germline gives CDR1 SGDLS, CDR2 YYNGEE. CDR3 amino acids: CASSVEPGMNTEAFF. The CDR3 DNA is TGTGCCAGCAGCGTAGAACCGGGGATGAACACTGAAGCTTTCTTT.

In regard to this clone: Relative to the germline gene, one junction end is altered; a read error may explain this. The chain uses TRBV2 and TRBJ2-1, with D uncertain. The V gene's germline CDR1 is SNHLY and CDR2 FYNNEI. CDR3 length equals 13 residues. The CDR3: CASSRDSDNEQFF. In nucleotides, the CDR3 is TGTGCCAGCAGCCGCGACTCCGACAATGAGCAGTTCTTC.

This rearrangement joins TRBV10-3 to TRBJ1-3, with a possible D match to TRBD1 (6 bases). This CDR3 contains 13 residues. The germline V and J ends were trimmed by 4 bases and 2 bases, with 6 bases remaining between them. Germline V lookup: CDR1 ENHRY, CDR2 SYGVKD. The CDR3 here is CAISGTAGNTIYF. The CDR3 DNA reads as TGTGCCATCAGTGGGACAGCTGGAAACACCATATATTTT.

This sequence joins TRBV7-6 and TRBJ1-1, with TRBD1 matching over 9 bases. V dropped 4 bases and J dropped 2; count of bases not matched to a gene: 2. This CDR3 comprises 14 residues. Germline loops: CDR1 SGHVS, CDR2 FNYEAQ. The CDR3 DNA reads as TGTGCCAGCAGCTCTACAGGGGGCAACACTGAAGCTTTCTTT. This encodes CASSSTGGNTEAFF.

The V and J genes are TRBV4-2 and TRBJ2-7; 7 nucleotides line up with TRBD2. In germline, CDR1 is LGHNA, CDR2 YNFKEQ. With V trimmed by 1 base and J by 3 bases, 3 bases remained unmatched. This CDR3 is 14 amino acids long. DNA for the CDR3: TGTGCCAGCAGCCAAGGGCGCGGGGGCTACGAGCAGTACTTC. Translated: CASSQGRGGYEQYF.